These 6 T cell receptor beta chains share one sample of origin, sequenced in a study of T cells in Graves' hyperthyroidism and ophthalmopathy (dated by TCRdb to between 2018 and 2020). To prepare the library, multiplex PCR was applied. Sequenced using an Illumina HiSeq 2000. Amplification of TCR beta CDR3 regions was carried out from RNA transcripts. A first-round RT-PCR of the TCR CDR3 used the HTBI primer set with the Qiagen OneStep RT-PCR kit. TCRdb reworked the public reads: Q25 trimming with fastp, MiXCR clone assembly, productive beta chains retained. For every CDR3 protein sequence, its rows merge into one entry that carries the most common genes and DNA. The sample data list roughly 630,000 distinct CDR3 sequences, and about 15% of these were observed just once. Of the sample, roughly 6.6% is held by the ten largest clones. Specimen: blood. These receptors were taken from a woman aged 25 to 39 with Graves' hyperthyroidism.

The gene calls are TRBV6-1 and TRBJ1-5; D unresolved. CDR1 is MNHNS and CDR2 is SASEGT in the germline V gene. CDR3 length equals 16 residues. V lost 7 bases, J lost 1 base, and 17 bases lay in between. The CDR3 protein is CASNTRPSGSNQPQHF. CDR3 coding DNA: TGTGCCAGCAATACAAGGCCTTCAGGAAGCAATCAGCCCCAGCATTTT.

This clonotype showed up many times. This chain joins TRBV5-1 and TRBJ2-7; 9 nucleotides line up with TRBD1. J was trimmed by 4 bases and V by 7 bases; bases with no gene match: 6. CDR3 size: 13 residues. Per the germline V gene, CDR1 is SGHRS and CDR2 is YFSETQ. CDR3 in amino acids: CASAWTGAYEQYF. Written as DNA, the CDR3 is TGCGCCAGCGCCTGGACAGGGGCGTACGAGCAGTACTTC.

The V gene is TRBV27, the J gene TRBJ2-7, with unresolved D. Per the germline V gene, CDR1 is MNHEY and CDR2 is SMNVEV (reference sequence). The V end lost 2 bases, the J end lost 2 bases, and 19 bases lay between the germline ends. This CDR3 contains 17 residues. In DNA, the CDR3 is TGTGCCAGCAGTTTAAAATTCTTTGGACGCGTGACCTACGAGCAGTACTTC. It yields the protein CASSLKFFGRVTYEQYF.

This clonotype showed up many times. The V gene is TRBV11-2, the J gene TRBJ2-7, with TRBD1 matching 8 bases. The V segment lost 1 base and the J segment 7 bases; nucleotides outside the gene matches: 12. The CDR3 loop spans 16 amino acids. CDR1 SGHAT and CDR2 FQNNGV come from the germline V gene. CDR3 nucleotide sequence: TGTGCCAGCAGCTTAGCCCTTGGGCAGGGGGCTGAGGAGCAGTACTTC. It is translated as CASSLALGQGAEEQYF.

This clonotype was seen many times. This chain joins TRBV29-1 and TRBJ2-3; 10 bases map to TRBD2. Trimming removed 4 bases from V and 3 bases from J; junction bases left unmatched: 7. The germline V gene has CDR1 SQVTM and CDR2 ANQGSEA. This CDR3 contains 15 residues. CDR3 DNA sequence: TGCAGCGTTGGGATCCTAGCGGGAGTTACAGATACGCAGTATTTT. Translated: CSVGILAGVTDTQYF.

This clonotype appeared a few times. This may stem from a read error, because a much larger clone lies one nucleotide away. This chain joins TRBV6-5 and TRBJ2-7; D might be TRBD2 (6 bases). The germline gives CDR1 MNHEY, CDR2 SVGAGI. The CDR3 totals 15 residues. The CDR3 reads CAGSYSWWEAYEQYF. CDR3 sequence (DNA): TGTGCCGGCAGTTACTCATGGTGGGAGGCCTACGAGCAGTACTTC.